The rows below give T cell receptor beta chains drawn from one sample of a study of blood T cell repertoires in COVID-19. Sequenced by immunoSEQ multiplex PCR; TCRdb stores in-frame clones only, minus some. The profile shows approximately 210,000 clones, under 90% of them singletons. Sequenced material: peripheral blood. Receptors originate from a woman in her 40s with active or convalescent COVID-19. Each CDR3 is given with its conserved first and last residue. D genes are given only for firm matches. Not every row has a clone size; where given, it reads once, few, many or a size class.

clone_size	v_call	j_call	d_call	cdr3_nt	cdr3_aa
once	TRBV5-1	TRBJ1-2	TRBD1	TGCGCCAGCAGCTTAGCCGGGACAGGCTTTAATGGCTACACCTTC	CASSLAGTGFNGYTF
.	TRBV24-1	TRBJ1-2	TRBD1	TGTGCCACCAGGGATACAGGGGGCGCGGTGGGCTACACCTTC	CATRDTGGAVGYTF
.	TRBV27	TRBJ1-2	.	TGTGCCAGCAGACTGGGACTCCGTCCTAACTATGGCTACACCTTC	CASRLGLRPNYGYTF
few	TRBV29-1	TRBJ1-3	TRBD1	TGCAGCGTTGCCCCGACAGGGAGAGGAAACACCATATATTTT	CSVAPTGRGNTIYF
.	TRBV6-5	TRBJ2-1	.	TGTGCCAGCAGTTACTCGACTAAGGGTATACAGTTCTTC	CASSYSTKGIQFF
.	TRBV7-2	TRBJ1-5	.	TGTGCCAGCAGCTTATGGTCGACCACAGGGCGAATAAGCAATCAGCCCCAGCATTTT	CASSLWSTTGRISNQPQHF
.	TRBV11-3	TRBJ2-1	TRBD2	TGTGCCAGCATCAGATCCGGGACTAGCGGGGACAATGAGCAGTTCTTC	CASIRSGTSGDNEQFF
.	TRBV7-8	TRBJ1-2	TRBD1	TGTGCCAGCAGCTCCCGCCGGGACAGGGAGTTTGACTATGGCTACACCTTC	CASSSRRDREFDYGYTF
few	TRBV9	TRBJ1-3	TRBD1	TGTGCCAGCAGCGTGACGACAGGGTCGGTAGGTGGAAACACCATATATTTT	CASSVTTGSVGGNTIYF
.	TRBV3-1/TRBV3-2	TRBJ2-5	.	TGTGCCAGCAGCTCCTTAGCGATTAAAGAGACCCAGTACTTC	CASSSLAIKETQYF
.	TRBV7-8	TRBJ1-5	TRBD1	TGTGCCAGCAGCGCGTCCACAGGGGGCTGGGGCAATCAGCCCCAGCATTTT	CASSASTGGWGNQPQHF
.	TRBV7-9	TRBJ2-3	.	TGTGCCAGCGCTACTAGCACAGATACGCAGTATTTT	CASATSTDTQYF
.	TRBV10-3	TRBJ2-1	.	TGTGCCATCAGTGAGGCTAGCGACAATGAGCAGTTCTTC	CAISEASDNEQFF
.	TRBV12-3/TRBV12-4	TRBJ1-2	.	TGTGCCAGCAGAGCCAACTATGGCTACACCTTC	CASRANYGYTF
.	TRBV27	TRBJ1-1	.	TGTGCCAGCAGTGCAGGGGTGAGAGCTTTCTTT	CASSAGVRAFF
.	TRBV3-1/TRBV3-2	TRBJ2-3	.	TGTGCCAGCAGCAAAAAACTAACGCAGTATTTT	CASSKKLTQYF
.	TRBV11-3	TRBJ2-5	.	TGTGCCAGCAGCTTAGCCGAGAAAGAGACCCAGTACTTC	CASSLAEKETQYF
.	TRBV19	TRBJ2-7	TRBD1	TGTGCCAGTAGTCCGGACAGGGGGATTTCCCCTGACGAGCAGTACTTC	CASSPDRGISPDEQYF
.	TRBV19	TRBJ2-4	.	TGTGCCAGCAACGACAGAGGCGGCATTCAGTACTTC	CASNDRGGIQYF
.	TRBV10-2	TRBJ2-5	.	TGCGCCAGCAGTGAGACTACCCTCCGAGAGACCCAGTACTTC	CASSETTLRETQYF
.	TRBV11-3	TRBJ1-1	TRBD1	TGTGCCAGCAGCCTGACAGGGTGGCCGATTAACACTGAAGCTTTCTTT	CASSLTGWPINTEAFF
.	TRBV20-1	TRBJ1-1	.	TGCAGTGCTAAAATCGGGAGCTTT	CSAKIGSF
few	TRBV7-2	TRBJ2-3	.	TGTGCCAGCAGCTTAGACTCCACAGATACGCAGTATTTT	CASSLDSTDTQYF
once	TRBV7-3	TRBJ1-1	.	TGTGCCAGCAGCTTAAACCTGGGGGGTGGCACTGAAGCTTTCTTT	CASSLNLGGGTEAFF
.	TRBV5-5	TRBJ1-2	TRBD1	TGTGCCAGCAGCTCTGACAGGGTTCACTATGGCTACACCTTC	CASSSDRVHYGYTF
.	TRBV6-5	TRBJ1-6	TRBD1	TGTGCCAGCTCGGGGACAGGCAATTCACCCCTCCACTTT	CASSGTGNSPLHF
.	TRBV12-3/TRBV12-4	TRBJ2-1	.	TGTGCCAGCAGGGGACTCAACAATGAGCAGTTCTTC	CASRGLNNEQFF
.	TRBV11-3	TRBJ2-1	.	TGTGCCAGCAGGCGTGACGGGTATATTGAGCAGTTCTTC	CASRRDGYIEQFF
.	TRBV7-9	TRBJ2-5	TRBD2	TGTGCCAGCAGCTTGGAACGGTCTATAGCGGGGAGGAAGACCCAGTACTTC	CASSLERSIAGRKTQYF